This passage covers 27 T cell receptor beta chains from one sample sequenced in a study of shared clonotypes between healthy human individuals. The data were produced by immunoSEQ multiplex PCR, yet TCRdb's version contains in-frame clones alone and is incomplete. The data contain some 1.5 million clones, approximately 97% of them singletons. The sequenced material came from naive CD4+ T cells sorted from blood. Subset: CD45RA+ positively selected. These receptors all come from a man aged 30 to 45 in good health.

Notes on this clone: This specimen includes other DNA sequences encoding the same CDR3. The rearrangement joins TRBV7-6 to TRBJ1-3; D not certain. Germline V gene sequence: CDR1 SGHVS, CDR2 FNYEAQ. The CDR3 is 14 residues long. Trimming pared 1 base from V and 4 bases from J, leaving 8 bases between. The CDR3 is CASSLVAGGNTIYF. CDR3 bases: TGTGCCAGCAGCTTAGTTGCCGGAGGAAACACCATATATTTT.

The chain couples TRBV5-4 to TRBJ2-5, with 10 bases aligning to TRBD2. This CDR3 contains 17 residues. Germline loops: CDR1 SGHNT, CDR2 YYREEE (reference sequence). Trimming at V came to 4 bases and at J to 5 bases, leaving 14 bases not matched to a gene. The CDR3 DNA is TGTGCCAGCAGCCTCGGGACTAGCGCAGTTTCCGAGGAGACCCAGTACTTC. This sequence encodes CASSLGTSAVSEETQYF.

The CDR3 loop reads CATSRDRGPQPQHF. The CDR3 bases are TGTGCCACCAGCAGAGATCGGGGGCCTCAGCCCCAGCATTTT. The chain has TRBV15 and TRBJ1-5; D may be TRBD1 (6 bases). The CDR3 sequence is 14 residues long. CDR1 LNHNV and CDR2 YYDKDF come from the germline V gene (reference sequence). Deletions cut 0 bases from V and 6 bases from J, with 9 bases between.

The J gene is TRBJ2-7, the V gene TRBV2, with D perhaps matching TRBD1 (6 bases). The CDR3 is made up of 16 amino acids. The V and J ends lost 7 bases and 3 bases respectively, with 22 bases between them. Germline V gives CDR1 SNHLY, CDR2 FYNNEI. The DNA for the CDR3 is TGTGCCAGCAATCGGGTGGTTGGGGGCATGGTCTACGAGCAGTACTTC. Translating gives CASNRVVGGMVYEQYF.

The V call is TRBV28, the J call TRBJ1-4; D unresolved. V lost 4 bases, J lost 8 bases, and 14 bases lay in between. The CDR3 covers 14 residues. Germline CDR1 MDHEN, CDR2 SYDVKM. CDR3 protein: CASSSSGFDEKLFF. CDR3 bases: TGTGCCAGCAGTTCGTCGGGGTTTGACGAAAAACTGTTTTTT.

The chain combines TRBV5-1 with TRBJ1-1, with TRBD1 matching 7 bases. The length of the CDR3 is 16 residues. Germline CDR1 is SGHRS and CDR2 is YFSETQ. The V and J ends lost 4 bases and 0 bases, in that order; junction bases with no gene match: 9. The CDR3 protein is CASSRQGVRMNTEAFF. CDR3 nucleotide sequence: TGCGCCAGCAGCAGGCAGGGGGTTCGGATGAACACTGAAGCTTTCTTT.

V is TRBV5-4 and J is TRBJ1-4; 9 nucleotides agree with TRBD1. CDR1 is SGHNT, CDR2 YYREEE, per germline (reference sequence). Trimming took 5 bases from V and 5 from J; bases not matched to a gene: 13. The CDR3 has 17 residues. CDR3 DNA: TGTGCCAGCAGTCCGGGACAGGGCCGACGAAACAATGAAAAACTGTTTTTT. It translates to CASSPGQGRRNNEKLFF.

DNA for the CDR3: TGTGCCAGCAGCGATGGGGGGGTAGCGGTAATTGCCTATGGCTACACCTTC. Protein: CASSDGGVAVIAYGYTF. J is TRBJ1-2 and V is TRBV28, with a tentative D call TRBD1 (5 bases). This CDR3 has 17 residues. Germline V gives CDR1 MDHEN, CDR2 SYDVKM. Trimming shortened V by 6 bases and J by 4 bases, and 24 bases separated the two germline ends.

The chain couples TRBV2 to TRBJ2-1; weak D call: TRBD1 (5 bases). The V end was cut by 7 bases, the J end by 0 bases, with 13 bases between. CDR3 size: 15 residues. Per germline, CDR1 SNHLY and CDR2 FYNNEI. The CDR3 DNA follows: TGTGCCAGCACCTATCAGGGAAGCTCCTACAATGAGCAGTTCTTC. Translating it yields CASTYQGSSYNEQFF.

V is TRBV7-9 and J is TRBJ2-5; TRBD2 agrees at 10 bases. The CDR3 extends over 15 amino acids. Trimming cost V 2 bases and J 5 bases; bases outside gene matches: 5. CDR1 and CDR2 from the germline V gene are SEHNR and FQNEAQ (reference sequence). CDR3 protein: CASSLLAGVGETQYF. CDR3 sequence (DNA): TGTGCCAGCAGCTTACTAGCGGGAGTGGGTGAGACCCAGTACTTC.

This clone came up once. The gene calls are TRBV7-7 and TRBJ2-2; D call uncertain. CDR1 SSHAT and CDR2 FNYEAQ come from the germline V gene (reference sequence). This CDR3 has 13 amino acids. V shed 2 bases and J shed 7 bases, with 8 bases lying between them. As DNA, the CDR3 is TGTGCCAGCAGCTTATTTGTGGACGGGGAGCTGTTTTTT. It specifies CASSLFVDGELFF.

This chain joins TRBV5-1 and TRBJ2-7; D perhaps matches TRBD1 (7 bases). The CDR3 sequence is 14 residues long. Per germline, CDR1 SGHRS and CDR2 YFSETQ. V was shortened by 0 bases and J by 9 bases, with 16 bases between the two germline ends. In nucleotides, the CDR3 is TGCGCCAGCAGCTTGGAATCCTGGAGGGGGCGGCAGTACTTC. Protein product: CASSLESWRGRQYF.

The chain carries TRBV4-1 and TRBJ2-7, with 9 bases aligning to TRBD2. The CDR3 length is 14 residues. Per germline, CDR1 MGHRA and CDR2 YSYEKL. Unmatched junction bases numbered 6, after V lost 0 bases and J lost 9 bases. Written as DNA, the CDR3 is TGCGCCAGCAGCCAAGACGTCCTAGCGGGGTTGCAGTACTTC. Protein: CASSQDVLAGLQYF.

To note about this clone: The sample carries other DNA sequences with the same CDR3. The V and J genes are TRBV18 and TRBJ1-4, with D hard to call. This CDR3 region has 13 residues. The V gene lost 4 bases and the J gene lost 0 bases, with 3 bases spanning the gap. The germline gives CDR1 KGHSH, CDR2 LQKENI. The CDR3 is CASSRATNEKLFF. The CDR3 nucleotides are TGTGCCAGCTCACGTGCAACTAATGAAAAACTGTTTTTT.

Notes on this clone: The sample contains more than one DNA sequence encoding this CDR3. This sequence joins TRBV18 and TRBJ2-3, with 9 bases identical to TRBD2. Looked up from germline, CDR1 is KGHSH and CDR2 is LQKENI. J gave up 1 base and V 1 base, and 3 bases lay outside the gene matches. The CDR3 contains 16 residues. The CDR3 region has the DNA TGTGCCAGCTCACCACTTGCGGGAGGGGGCACAGATACGCAGTATTTT. It translates to CASSPLAGGGTDTQYF. The full variable domain, completed using reference TRBV18 and TRBJ2-3, is NAGVMQNPRHLVRRRGQEARLRCSPMKGHSHVYWYRQLPEEGLKFMVYLQKENIIDESGMPKERFSAEFPKEGPSILRIQQVVRGDSAAYFCASSPLAGGGTDTQYFGPGTRLTVL.

The chain couples TRBV9 to TRBJ1-5; D ambiguous. V lost 0 bases, J lost 3 bases, and 7 bases lay in between. The CDR3 consists of 14 residues. CDR1 is SGDLS, CDR2 YYNGEE, per germline. The CDR3 sequence is CASSVGGANQPQHF. CDR3 sequence (DNA): TGTGCCAGCAGCGTAGGGGGAGCCAATCAGCCCCAGCATTTT.

The chain has TRBV28 and TRBJ2-7; D may correspond to TRBD1 or TRBD2 (6 bases each). This CDR3 is built from 15 residues. Germline CDR1 and CDR2: MDHEN and SYDVKM. V lost 4 bases, J lost 2 bases, and 15 bases lay in between. The DNA of the CDR3 is TGTGCCAGCAGTTCCCAGGGGCGGGGCCCCTACGAGCAGTACTTC. It specifies CASSSQGRGPYEQYF.

The rearrangement uses TRBV18 and TRBJ2-2, with unresolved D. The ends were cut back, 2 bases at V and 1 base at J, with 14 bases in the middle. CDR3 size: 17 residues. The germline V gene encodes CDR1 KGHSH and CDR2 LQKENI. Here the CDR3 DNA reads TGTGCCAGCTCACCATCGCCTCCAATCCTGAACACCGGGGAGCTGTTTTTT. Amino acids: CASSPSPPILNTGELFF. Based on the CDR3 plus reference TRBV18 and TRBJ2-2, the full variable domain is NAGVMQNPRHLVRRRGQEARLRCSPMKGHSHVYWYRQLPEEGLKFMVYLQKENIIDESGMPKERFSAEFPKEGPSILRIQQVVRGDSAAYFCASSPSPPILNTGELFFGEGSRLTVL.

This chain uses TRBV28 with TRBJ2-1; D gene ambiguous. Germline V gene data show CDR1 as MDHEN and CDR2 as SYDVKM. V lost 5 bases and J lost 6, with 8 bases in between. This CDR3 spans 12 amino acids. DNA of the CDR3: TGTGCCAGCAGTAGGCGGATCAATGAGCAGTTCTTC. Translation gives CASSRRINEQFF. The full variable domain, in which reference TRBV28 and TRBJ2-1 provide the parts outside the CDR3, is DVKVTQSSRYLVKRTGEKVFLECVQDMDHENMFWYRQDPGLGLRLIYFSYDVKMKEKGDIPEGYSVSREKKERFSLILESASTNQTSMYLCASSRRINEQFFGPGTRLTVL.

The chain has TRBV6-1 and TRBJ2-3; 7 bases fit TRBD2. Germline CDR1 reads MNHNS; CDR2 reads SASEGT. With V trimmed by 7 bases and J by 1 base, 2 bases remained unmatched. The CDR3 extends over 13 amino acids. The CDR3 protein is CASTREGTDTQYF. CDR3 coding DNA: TGTGCCAGCACCCGGGAGGGCACAGATACGCAGTATTTT.

This CDR3 is CASSLEKGTSEQYF. CDR3 in DNA: TGTGCCAGCAGCTTGGAGAAAGGGACTAGCGAGCAGTACTTC. J is TRBJ2-7 and V is TRBV7-2, with 8 bases lining up with TRBD2. The CDR3 consists of 14 residues. Trimming cost V 3 bases and J 6 bases; bases outside gene matches: 7. CDR1 is SGHTA, CDR2 FQGNSA, per germline.

The V and J genes are TRBV6-5 and TRBJ2-1, with D perhaps TRBD1 (6 bases). The CDR3 spans 12 residues. In germline, CDR1 is MNHEY, CDR2 SVGAGI. Trimming removed 5 bases from V and 5 bases from J, with 7 bases in between. The CDR3 reads CASSDRNNEQFF. CDR3 DNA sequence: TGTGCCAGCAGTGACAGGAACAATGAGCAGTTCTTC.

This chain connects TRBV5-6 to TRBJ1-2; D possibly corresponds to TRBD1 (5 bases). CDR1 is SGHDT and CDR2 is YYEEEE in the germline V gene. V lost 9 bases and J 0 bases, leaving 12 bases between the germline ends. There are 13 residues in the CDR3. CDR3 DNA: TGTGCCACCCGGGGCAGCACTAACTATGGCTACACCTTC. It encodes CATRGSTNYGYTF. Drawing the rest from reference TRBV5-6 and TRBJ1-2, the complete variable domain is DAGVTQSPTHLIKTRGQQVTLRCSPKSGHDTVSWYQQALGQGPQFIFQYYEEEERQRGNFPDRFSGHQFPNYSSELNVNALLLGDSALYLCATRGSTNYGYTFGSGTRLTVV.

DNA for the CDR3: TGTGCCAGCAGCCTTCTGGCCGGGGACACTGAAGCTTTCTTT. It specifies CASSLLAGDTEAFF. The chain has TRBV2 and TRBJ1-1; D gene unclear. CDR3 size: 14 residues. V lost 6 bases, J lost 3 bases, and 14 bases lay in between. Germline V gene lookup returns CDR1 SNHLY and CDR2 FYNNEI.

The chain has TRBV19 and TRBJ2-2; D is unclear. Trimming removed 2 bases from V and 5 bases from J, with 12 bases in between. The CDR3 spans 15 residues. The germline CDR1 and CDR2 sequences are LNHDA and SQIVND (reference sequence). The CDR3 coding sequence is TGTGCCAGTAGTATATTTACAACTGAAACCGGGGAGCTGTTTTTT. It is translated as CASSIFTTETGELFF.

The chain uses TRBV27 and TRBJ2-7; D is possibly TRBD1 or TRBD2 (7 bases each). Between the trimmed V and J ends, which lost 3 bases and 4 bases, there was a span of 19 bases. CDR1 and CDR2 (germline): MNHEY, SMNVEV (reference sequence). The CDR3 is made up of 16 amino acids. CDR3 loop: CASSFRGLAESYEQYF. The CDR3 DNA sequence: TGTGCCAGCAGTTTTAGGGGGCTAGCGGAATCTTACGAGCAGTACTTC.

This chain joins TRBV4-1 and TRBJ2-7; 9 bases align to TRBD2. Germline V lookup: CDR1 MGHRA, CDR2 YSYEKL. With V trimmed by 1 base and J by 4 bases, 8 bases remained unmatched. There are 16 residues in the CDR3. DNA for the CDR3: TGCGCCAGCAGCCAAGCTTGGTCAGCGGGAGGTTACGAGCAGTACTTC. This translates into CASSQAWSAGGYEQYF.